A single sample gave rise to the 21 T cell receptor beta chains below, sequenced in a study of blood T cell repertoires in COVID-19. Libraries were prepared by immunoSEQ multiplex PCR; TCRdb keeps only in-frame clonotypes and omits some of them. The sample records about 350,000 clones, approximately 90% being singletons. The sequencing sample was made of peripheral blood. These TCRs come from a woman aged 60-75 years with COVID-19, enrolled during active disease.

The rearrangement joins TRBV7-9 to TRBJ1-2, with D unresolved. Trimming removed 5 bases from V and 6 bases from J, with 13 bases in between. The CDR3 sequence is 13 residues long. Germline lookup yields CDR1 SEHNR and CDR2 FQNEAQ (reference sequence). CDR3 protein: CASSLTSVDGYTF. DNA for the CDR3: TGTGCCAGCAGCCTTACTTCGGTCGATGGCTACACCTTC. The full variable domain, completed using reference TRBV7-9 and TRBJ1-2, is DTGVSQNPRHKITKRGQNVTFRCDPISEHNRLYWYRQTLGQGPEFLTYFQNEAQLEKSRLLSDRFSAERPKGSFSTLEIQRTEQGDSAMYLCASSLTSVDGYTFGSGTRLTVV.

This chain links TRBV6-5 with TRBJ2-2, with TRBD1 matching 11 bases. CDR1 is MNHEY and CDR2 is SVGAGI in the germline V gene. The V segment lost 2 bases and the J segment 6 bases; nucleotides outside the gene matches: 2. The CDR3 consists of 15 residues. CDR3 DNA: TGTGCCAGCAGTTACCTGGACAGGGGGCCCGGGGAGCTGTTTTTT. This codes for CASSYLDRGPGELFF.

The rearrangement uses TRBV5-1 and TRBJ1-2, with D unresolved. CDR3 size: 18 residues. V was cut by 0 bases and J by 5 bases, with 23 bases left in between. The germline gives CDR1 SGHRS, CDR2 YFSETQ. CDR3 bases: TGCGCCAGCAGCTTGGACCCTCCGGGAACTTCTGGCCCATATGGCTACACCTTC. Protein product: CASSLDPPGTSGPYGYTF.

This clone is a singleton in its sample. The rearrangement uses TRBV11-2 and TRBJ2-2; TRBD1 might be the D (6 bases). This CDR3 is 16 amino acids long. The germline gives CDR1 SGHAT, CDR2 FQNNGV. The V gene lost 1 base and the J gene lost 5 bases, with 14 bases spanning the gap. In DNA form, the CDR3 reads TGTGCCAGCAGCTTAGTAACAGGGTACACGACCGGGGAGCTGTTTTTT. The encoded protein is CASSLVTGYTTGELFF.

J is TRBJ1-3 and V is TRBV5-1; a weak D match, TRBD1 (6 bases). Germline CDR1 reads SGHRS; CDR2 reads YFSETQ. V was pared by 4 bases and J by 0 bases, with 11 bases between. CDR3 length equals 15 residues. The CDR3: CASSQDRYSGNTIYF. Written as DNA, the CDR3 is TGCGCCAGCAGCCAGGACAGATACTCTGGAAACACCATATATTTT.

The chain carries TRBV19 and TRBJ2-5; D perhaps matches TRBD2 (5 bases). Germline V lookup: CDR1 LNHDA, CDR2 SQIVND (reference sequence). With 4 bases removed from V and 2 bases from J, the gap between germline ends came to 11 bases. The CDR3 is 14 residues long. In DNA, the CDR3 is TGTGCCAGTAGTACTTGGACTGCTCAAGAGACCCAGTACTTC. Amino acid sequence: CASSTWTAQETQYF.

This chain links TRBV19 with TRBJ2-1; D remains unclear. V lost 6 bases, J lost 0 bases, and 15 bases lay in between. The CDR3 length is 16 residues. From germline, CDR1 is LNHDA and CDR2 SQIVND (reference sequence). This chain's CDR3 is CASSHRDYRSYNEQFF. Here the CDR3 DNA reads TGTGCCAGTAGCCATCGAGATTACCGCTCCTACAATGAGCAGTTCTTC.

This sequence joins TRBV7-9 and TRBJ2-2; D is unclear. V was pared by 1 base and J by 7 bases, with 7 bases between. Germline CDR1 SEHNR, CDR2 FQNEAQ (reference sequence). The CDR3 extends over 13 amino acids. Here the CDR3 reads CASSLELVGELFF. CDR3 nucleotides: TGTGCCAGCAGCTTAGAGCTGGTCGGGGAGCTGTTTTTT.

The J gene is TRBJ2-2, the V gene TRBV6-5; weak D call: TRBD1 (6 bases). Germline values: CDR1 MNHEY, CDR2 SVGAGI. CDR3 length: 13 amino acids. V dropped 6 bases and J dropped 4 bases, with 9 bases sitting between them. The CDR3 loop is CASRTDSTGELFF. The CDR3, as DNA: TGTGCCAGCAGGACGGACAGCACCGGGGAGCTGTTTTTT.

The chain recombines TRBV15 with TRBJ1-5; D ambiguous. Germline assignment: CDR1 LNHNV and CDR2 YYDKDF (reference sequence). This CDR3 has 14 residues. Trimming took off 5 bases at V and 2 bases at J, with 10 bases between the two ends. The CDR3, as DNA: TGTGCCACCAGCGAGTGGAGGGGCAATCAGCCCCAGCATTTT. This sequence encodes CATSEWRGNQPQHF.

V gene TRBV30 combines with J gene TRBJ1-2; D not resolved. Germline lookup yields CDR1 GTSNPN and CDR2 SVGIG (reference sequence). This CDR3 comprises 12 residues. Trimming left V 0 bases short and J 5 bases short, with 7 bases between. The CDR3 protein is CAWSVPGYGYTF. CDR3 nucleotides: TGTGCCTGGAGTGTACCCGGGTATGGCTACACCTTC.

This chain joins TRBV6-9 and TRBJ2-7; possibly TRBD2 for D (6 bases). The germline V gene has CDR1 MNHGY and CDR2 SVAAGI. The CDR3 has 16 residues. V was clipped by 4 bases and J by 2 bases, with 18 bases between them. The CDR3 DNA follows: TGTGCCAGCAGTTGGGAGGAGGATAGGGCAACCTACGAGCAGTACTTC. It encodes CASSWEEDRATYEQYF.

This rearrangement joins TRBV27 to TRBJ1-5, with D maybe TRBD1 (5 bases). V lost 5 bases, J lost 2 bases, and 10 bases lay in between. Germline V gives CDR1 MNHEY, CDR2 SMNVEV (reference sequence). This CDR3 region has 14 residues. CDR3 protein: CASSPSRGNQPQHF. As DNA, the CDR3 is TGTGCCAGCAGTCCCTCCAGGGGCAATCAGCCCCAGCATTTT.

The V gene is TRBV15, the J gene TRBJ1-5; D may be TRBD1 (6 bases). The V end was cut by 0 bases, the J end by 5 bases, with 11 bases between. The CDR3 length is 15 residues. Germline V gene sequence: CDR1 LNHNV, CDR2 YYDKDF (reference sequence). In nucleotides, the CDR3 is TGTGCCACCAGCAGAGATTCACAGGGCCATCAGCCCCAGCATTTT. Its translation is CATSRDSQGHQPQHF.

The V gene is TRBV6-5, the J gene TRBJ2-7; a possible D gene is TRBD1 (5 bases). The CDR3 covers 15 residues. V shed 8 bases and J shed 0 bases, with 17 bases lying between them. Germline loops: CDR1 MNHEY, CDR2 SVGAGI. The CDR3 reads CASGVTQGRSYEQYF. The CDR3 DNA follows: TGTGCCAGCGGGGTGACGCAGGGCCGCTCCTACGAGCAGTACTTC.

The chain links TRBV6-1 to TRBJ1-4; possibly TRBD1 for D (6 bases). V lost 0 bases to trimming and J lost 15 bases, with 14 bases between them. The CDR3 runs to 13 residues. Germline CDR1 and CDR2: MNHNS and SASEGT. DNA for the CDR3: TGTGCCAGCAGTGAAGCTAACAGGGCTAAGGTGTTTTTT. Amino acids: CASSEANRAKVFF.

The J gene is TRBJ2-1, the V gene TRBV7-8, with no clear D. V was cut by 1 base and J by 2 bases, with 12 bases left in between. The CDR3 is 16 amino acids. CDR1 and CDR2 (germline): SGHVS, FQNEAQ. The CDR3: CASSLVARHTYNEQFF. CDR3 nucleotides: TGTGCCAGCAGCTTAGTGGCGAGACATACCTACAATGAGCAGTTCTTC. The full variable domain, in which reference TRBV7-8 and TRBJ2-1 provide the parts outside the CDR3, is GAGVSQSPRYKVAKRGQDVALRCDPISGHVSLFWYQQALGQGPEFLTYFQNEAQLDKSGLPSDRFFAERPEGSVSTLKIQRTQQEDSAVYLCASSLVARHTYNEQFFGPGTRLTVL.

J is TRBJ1-3 and V is TRBV6-5, with TRBD1 as a possible D gene (5 bases). The V gene lost 0 bases and the J gene lost 2 bases, with 11 bases spanning the gap. The CDR3 has 16 amino acids. The germline CDR1 and CDR2 sequences are MNHEY and SVGAGI. The CDR3 DNA reads TGTGCCAGCAGTTACTCGAGGAAAGGGGCTGGAAACACCATATATTTT. Its translation: CASSYSRKGAGNTIYF.

J is TRBJ1-1 and V is TRBV10-1; D may be TRBD1 (5 bases). V was shortened by 6 bases and J by 1 base, with 12 bases between the two germline ends. The CDR3 totals 14 residues. Germline CDR1 reads WNHNN; CDR2 reads SYGVQD (reference sequence). This CDR3 reads CASSMQGWNTEAFF. Here the CDR3 DNA reads TGCGCCAGCAGCATGCAGGGTTGGAACACTGAAGCTTTCTTT.

The chain combines TRBV30 with TRBJ1-1, with 7 nucleotides matching TRBD1. CDR1 is GTSNPN and CDR2 is SVGIG in the germline V gene (reference sequence). The junction had 10 bases not matched to a gene; V was cut back by 1 base and J by 5 bases. The CDR3 has 15 residues. In nucleotides, the CDR3 is TGTGCCTGGAGTGAGCTAGGGGGCGCGGGTACTGAAGCTTTCTTT. Its protein is CAWSELGGAGTEAFF. Variable domain in full (rest from reference TRBV30 and TRBJ1-1): SQTIHQWPATLVQPVGSPLSLECTVEGTSNPNLYWYRQAAGRGLQLLFYSVGIGQISSEVPQNLSASRPQDRQFILSSKKLLLSDSGFYLCAWSELGGAGTEAFFGQGTRLTVV.

The chain combines TRBV28 with TRBJ1-3; D perhaps matches TRBD1 (5 bases). The germline V gene has CDR1 MDHEN and CDR2 SYDVKM. The V gene lost 6 bases and the J gene lost 2 bases, with 11 bases spanning the gap. The CDR3 consists of 14 residues. CDR3 amino acids: CASSGHSAGNTIYF. The CDR3 coding sequence is TGTGCCAGCAGCGGACACTCGGCTGGAAACACCATATATTTT. Full variable domain (rest looked up from reference TRBV28 and TRBJ1-3): DVKVTQSSRYLVKRTGEKVFLECVQDMDHENMFWYRQDPGLGLRLIYFSYDVKMKEKGDIPEGYSVSREKKERFSLILESASTNQTSMYLCASSGHSAGNTIYFGEGSWLTVV.